The entry below gives a single T cell receptor beta chain sequence along with its context. The antigen it recognizes is unknown. Nothing much larger sits one base from this clone, and base qualities are not available. The library was generated by the immunoSEQ multiplex PCR assay. TCRdb mirrors the immuneACCESS table, restricted to in-frame sequences. Some clones are absent from its copies; in checked studies, under half trace to an unresolved V gene, and the reason for the others is unknown. For this sample there are over 30,000 clones; roughly 90% appear just once. The ten largest clones add up to 3% to 4% of the sample. The record originates from a study of T cell changes during pregnancy in multiple sclerosis (dated by TCRdb to between 2017 and 2020). At the level of the whole study: The study looked at changes in the T cell repertoire across pregnancy in women with multiple sclerosis.

According to the germline V gene, CDR1 reads MNHNS and CDR2 reads SASEGT. Trimming removed 2 bases from V and 8 bases from J; the gene matches leave 7 bases unexplained. The CDR3 sequence holds 16 residues, the cysteine and phenylalanine included. Only the CDR3 part of the read is kept: 48 bases, read in frame from the first base. The chain couples TRBV6-1 to TRBJ2-1, with 12 middle bases fitting TRBD2. The receptor's source is a female donor with multiple sclerosis, enrolled in a pregnancy study. The sample in question was CD8+ T cells from peripheral blood mononuclear cells, obtained in the third trimester of pregnancy. The DNA reads as follows: TGTGCCAGCAGTGAATGGGGGACTAGCGGGTTCGATGAGCAGTTCTTC. Its translation reads: CASSEWGTSGFDEQFF.